What follows are 23 T cell receptor beta chains derived from one specimen sequenced in a study of blood T cell repertoires in COVID-19. Clones were read by immunoSEQ multiplex PCR, and TCRdb kept only the in-frame ones, dropping some. The sample gives a few hundred thousand clones, roughly 80% of which show up once; nearly 9% is in the top ten. The sequenced sample consisted of peripheral blood. The origin of the receptors is a man at least 80 years old with acute or convalescent COVID-19.

The V and J genes are TRBV24-1 and TRBJ2-5; 13 bases are a match to TRBD2. Losses at the gene ends were 5 bases for V and 3 bases for J; bases not matched to a gene: 5. The CDR3 consists of 16 residues. Germline V lookup: CDR1 KGHDR, CDR2 SFDVKD. The CDR3 reads CATSGLGTSGEETQYF. CDR3 coding DNA: TGTGCCACCAGTGGTCTGGGGACTAGCGGGGAAGAGACCCAGTACTTC.

J is TRBJ2-7 and V is TRBV28; the match to TRBD1 covers 7 bases. V lost 8 bases and J lost 7; bases outside the gene matches: 20. This CDR3 contains 16 residues. Germline lookup yields CDR1 MDHEN and CDR2 SYDVKM. The CDR3 region has the DNA TGTGCCAGCGGACGCCCCCGAGGGGGCTCTACGTTGGAGCAGTACTTC. It is translated as CASGRPRGGSTLEQYF. Together with reference TRBV28 and TRBJ2-7, the CDR3 gives the full variable domain: DVKVTQSSRYLVKRTGEKVFLECVQDMDHENMFWYRQDPGLGLRLIYFSYDVKMKEKGDIPEGYSVSREKKERFSLILESASTNQTSMYLCASGRPRGGSTLEQYFGPGTRLTVT.

This clone was seen a handful of times. The chain employs TRBV7-9 and TRBJ1-2; 9 bases match TRBD1. The CDR3 spans 14 residues. Germline trimming cut 2 bases from V and 8 bases from J; bases unmatched to any gene: 6. CDR1 is SEHNR and CDR2 is FQNEAQ in the germline V gene (reference sequence). CDR3 coding DNA: TGTGCCAGCAGCTTACCCGGACAGGGGAAAGGCTACACCTTC. Its protein is CASSLPGQGKGYTF.

The gene calls are TRBV10-1 and TRBJ2-1, with D hard to call. This CDR3 has 13 amino acids. Trimming removed 4 bases at V and 15 bases at J, with 19 bases between. Germline assignment: CDR1 WNHNN and CDR2 SYGVQD (reference sequence). The CDR3 nucleotides are TGCGCCAGCAGTGTGAATCCACACACCGCTCGGTTCTTC. Its protein product is CASSVNPHTARFF.

The CDR3 reads CASSPGGAGSPLHF. DNA of the CDR3: TGCGCCAGCAGCCCTGGGGGGGCAGGGTCACCCCTCCACTTT. The chain has TRBV5-1 and TRBJ1-6; D perhaps matches TRBD1 (6 bases). CDR1 is SGHRS, CDR2 YFSETQ, per germline. V gave up 4 bases and J gave up 10 bases, with 15 bases separating them. The CDR3 consists of 14 residues.

The chain uses TRBV3-1 (or the pseudogene TRBV3-2) and TRBJ1-5, with no clear D. Trimming stripped 1 base from V and 2 bases from J, with 18 bases between. CDR1 is LGHDT and CDR2 is YNNKEL in the germline V gene (reference sequence). The CDR3 loop spans 18 amino acids. In DNA form, the CDR3 reads TGTGCCAGCAGCCAAGGATGGGTTGGGAGAAGCGGCAATCAGCCCCAGCATTTT. It codes for CASSQGWVGRSGNQPQHF.

There are a few counts of this clone. The chain combines TRBV11-2 with TRBJ2-7; D may be TRBD1 (5 bases). Per the germline V gene, CDR1 is SGHAT and CDR2 is FQNNGV. Trimming cost V 0 bases and J 6 bases, with 12 bases left between them. This CDR3 region has 14 residues. CDR3 protein: CASSLDYTGSEQYF. The CDR3 region has the DNA TGTGCCAGCAGCTTAGATTACACAGGCTCCGAGCAGTACTTC.

This clone has a single count. The chain uses TRBV21-1 and TRBJ2-7; TRBD1, the table's D call, lacks a check against the DNA. TRBV21-1 is a pseudogene. There are 14 residues in the CDR3. The CDR3 here is CASSNGSGFAEQYF. Written as DNA, the CDR3 is TGTGCCAGCAGCAATGGGTCAGGATTCGCCGAGCAGTACTTC.

As for this clone: One junction end does not reproduce the germline sequence, and a read error may be involved. The genes are TRBV9 and TRBJ1-2; a possible D gene is TRBD1 (6 bases). The CDR3 runs to 13 residues. Germline V lookup: CDR1 SGDLS, CDR2 YYNGEE. The CDR3 DNA follows: TGTGCCAGCAGCGAGGGGGGGACCGAAGCGAAAGCCTTC. Translation: CASSEGGTEAKAF. The whole variable domain, filled in from reference TRBV9 and TRBJ1-2, reads DSGVTQTPKHLITATGQRVTLRCSPRSGDLSVYWYQQSLDQGLQFLIQYYNGEERAKGNILERFSAQQFPDLHSELNLSSLELGDSALYFCASSEGGTEAKAFGSGTRLTVV.

The J gene is TRBJ1-2, the V gene TRBV5-5; 10 bases map to TRBD1. Germline loops: CDR1 SGHKS, CDR2 YYEKEE (reference sequence). The CDR3 has 17 residues. The V gene end was trimmed by 4 bases and the J gene end by 2 bases; junction bases not matched to a gene: 11. The CDR3 coding sequence is TGTGCCAGCAGCCCTCACACCCCGGGACAGGGGAACTATGGCTACACCTTC. It encodes CASSPHTPGQGNYGYTF.

This clone was recorded a few times. V gene TRBV24-1 combines with J gene TRBJ1-5, with a tentative D call TRBD1 (6 bases). The CDR3 spans 17 residues. Trimming shortened V by 5 bases and J by 1 base, and 17 bases separated the two germline ends. Germline V CDR1 and CDR2: KGHDR, SFDVKD. The CDR3 nucleotides are TGTGCCACCAGTGCCTCTTACAGGGCGACCAGCAATCAGCCCCAGCATTTT. As protein: CATSASYRATSNQPQHF.

This clone appeared once. The J gene is TRBJ2-6, the V gene TRBV3-1 (or the pseudogene TRBV3-2), with D perhaps matching TRBD1 (6 bases). The V end was cut by 6 bases, the J end by 4 bases, with 16 bases between. The CDR3 is 16 amino acids. Looked up from germline, CDR1 is LGHDT and CDR2 is YNNKEL (reference sequence). The chain's CDR3 is CASRQLGARGANVLTF. Here the CDR3 DNA reads TGTGCCAGCAGACAATTGGGGGCGCGGGGGGCCAACGTCCTGACTTTC.

The chain couples TRBV25-1 to TRBJ2-2; 7 bases agree with TRBD1. After removal of 5 bases from V and 1 base from J, the junction contained 1 base not matched to a gene. CDR1 is MGHDK and CDR2 is SYGVNS in the germline V gene. This CDR3 region has 14 residues. CDR3 in DNA: TGTGCCAGCAGTCGGACAGGGAACACCGGGGAGCTGTTTTTT. It encodes CASSRTGNTGELFF.

The rearrangement links TRBV7-9 to TRBJ2-7; tentative D call: TRBD2 (5 bases). V dropped 0 bases and J dropped 0 bases, with 9 bases sitting between them. The V gene's germline CDR1 is SEHNR and CDR2 FQNEAQ (reference sequence). The CDR3 has 15 residues. This CDR3 is CASSLAAGLSYEQYF. DNA of the CDR3: TGTGCCAGCAGCTTAGCCGCGGGCCTCTCCTACGAGCAGTACTTC.

This clone was counted only a few times. This CDR3 reads CASGLGQAISHTDTQYF. CDR3 DNA sequence: TGTGCTAGTGGTTTGGGACAGGCGATCAGTCATACAGATACGCAGTATTTT. The chain uses TRBV12-5 and TRBJ2-3, with D possibly TRBD1 on 6 matching bases. V lost 1 base to trimming and J lost 3 bases, with 17 bases between them. CDR1 LGHNT and CDR2 FRNRAP come from the germline V gene. The CDR3 is 17 amino acids. The whole variable domain, filled in from reference TRBV12-5 and TRBJ2-3, reads DARVTQTPRHKVTEMGQEVTMRCQPILGHNTVFWYRQTMMQGLELLAYFRNRAPLDDSGMPKDRFSAEMPDATLATLKIQPSEPRDSAVYFCASGLGQAISHTDTQYFGPGTRLTVL.

This chain joins TRBV9 and TRBJ2-1; 7 bases map to TRBD2. The V segment lost 3 bases and the J segment 2 bases; nucleotides outside the gene matches: 11. The CDR3 has 17 amino acids. The germline V gene encodes CDR1 SGDLS and CDR2 YYNGEE. The CDR3 region has the DNA TGTGCCAGCAGCGCCCGGATCGGGCTAGCGGCCTACAATGAGCAGTTCTTC. This encodes CASSARIGLAAYNEQFF.

The CDR3 bases are TGTGCCAGCCGTACAGGGGGCGTGGGCAATCAGCCCCAGCATTTT. Encoded protein: CASRTGGVGNQPQHF. The chain links TRBV6-1 to TRBJ1-5; 9 bases match TRBD1. This CDR3 is 15 amino acids long. Germline assignment: CDR1 MNHNS and CDR2 SASEGT. V shed 8 bases, J shed 2 bases, and the junction held 7 bases outside the gene matches.

The chain recombines TRBV11-2 with TRBJ2-3, with TRBD2 matching 7 bases. Trimming removed 5 bases from V and 1 base from J; junction bases left unmatched: 12. Germline loops: CDR1 SGHAT, CDR2 FQNNGV. The CDR3 length is 17 residues. The CDR3 bases are TGTGCCAGCAGCAATGGAGATAGCGGGTACGGCACAGATACGCAGTATTTT. This codes for CASSNGDSGYGTDTQYF.

This chain links TRBV7-6 with TRBJ2-7, with D possibly being TRBD2 (6 bases). The CDR3 is made up of 18 amino acids. V was pared by 1 base and J by 7 bases, with 26 bases between. CDR1 SGHVS and CDR2 FNYEAQ come from the germline V gene. CDR3 residues: CASSLGNPAGTGAGEQYF. Here the CDR3 DNA reads TGTGCCAGCAGCTTAGGAAACCCCGCGGGGACTGGAGCCGGGGAGCAGTACTTC. The full variable domain, rest sourced from reference TRBV7-6 and TRBJ2-7, is GAGVSQSPRYKVTKRGQDVALRCDPISGHVSLYWYRQALGQGPEFLTYFNYEAQQDKSGLPNDRFSAERPEGSISTLTIQRTEQRDSAMYRCASSLGNPAGTGAGEQYFGPGTRLTVT.

This chain links TRBV30 with TRBJ1-6; D remains unclear. CDR3 length: 17 amino acids. Trimming took 2 bases from V and 7 from J, leaving 21 bases between them. Germline lookup yields CDR1 GTSNPN and CDR2 SVGIG (reference sequence). CDR3 sequence (DNA): TGTGCCTGGAGTTCGACCGACACAATAAAAATGAATTCACCCCTCCACTTT. This codes for CAWSSTDTIKMNSPLHF.

This sequence joins TRBV5-4 and TRBJ2-7; the D gene is possibly TRBD1 (6 bases). The CDR3 totals 14 residues. V lost 4 bases and J lost 3, with 14 bases in between. Germline V gene lookup returns CDR1 SGHNT and CDR2 YYREEE (reference sequence). CDR3 region: CASSISGTYYEQYF. In DNA form, the CDR3 reads TGTGCCAGCAGCATTTCCGGGACATACTACGAGCAGTACTTC.

This clone has a handful of counts. The chain couples TRBV9 to TRBJ1-4, with 8 bases identical to TRBD1. The junction had 9 bases not matched to a gene; V was cut back by 3 bases and J by 8 bases. Germline CDR1 reads SGDLS; CDR2 reads YYNGEE. The CDR3 sequence is 15 residues long. CDR3 nucleotides: TGTGCCAGCAGCGCCGGGACAGGTTTGGGAGAAAAACTGTTTTTT. Translation gives CASSAGTGLGEKLFF.

The chain recombines TRBV29-1 with TRBJ2-7, with 8 bases aligning to TRBD1. Per the germline V gene, CDR1 is SQVTM and CDR2 is ANQGSEA. The CDR3 spans 14 residues. After removal of 5 bases from V and 4 bases from J, the junction contained 10 bases not matched to a gene. The CDR3 DNA follows: TGCAGCGTTAGAAGGTCAGGGGGCACGTACGAGCAGTACTTC. This translates into CSVRRSGGTYEQYF.